This TCR beta chain was observed in a study of beta chain features in type 1 diabetes. Germline trimming cut 4 bases from V and 5 bases from J; bases unmatched to any gene: 3. The germline gives CDR1 SGHDT, CDR2 YYEEEE. The CDR3 spans 13 residues. Purity exceeded 95% in all sorted populations. Study-wide findings and caveats: Shortening of TCRB CDR3s, moderate but significant, appeared in all four CD4+ subsets of Type 1 diabetes patients. Because the template was cDNA, high-expressing cells might be over-represented.

This clone was observed a handful of times. The antigen is unknown. Sequenced material consisted of expressed TCRB transcripts (all of the isolated RNA was reverse transcribed). Profiled with immunoSEQ multiplex PCR; TCRdb holds only in-frame clones, not every one. The sample yields hundreds of thousands of clones, roughly 15% seen once. The V call is TRBV5-6, the J call TRBJ2-3; TRBD2 agrees at 8 bases. Sample: naive CD4+ T cells from blood. This sequence was found in a man younger than 30 with type 1 diabetes. Here the CDR3 reads CASSPAGGDTQYF. The DNA for the CDR3 is TGTGCCAGCAGCCCGGCGGGGGGAGATACGCAGTATTTT.